This T cell receptor (beta chain) was observed in a study of shared clonotypes between healthy human individuals. Assay: immunoSEQ multiplex PCR; the TCRdb copy retains only in-frame clones and omits some. The data contain some 550,000 clones, 97% of them singletons. The CDR3 spans 15 residues. The germline V and J ends were trimmed by 1 base and 3 bases, with 12 bases remaining between them. Germline loops: CDR1 SGHVS, CDR2 FNYEAQ. The sequence derives from a woman between 25 and 40 years old in good health. The sample taken for sequencing was naive CD4+ T cells sorted from blood. Subset: CD45RA+ positively selected. The chain couples TRBV7-6 to TRBJ1-2; D call uncertain. Here the CDR3 reads CASSLVRFPDYGYTF. CDR3 in DNA: TGTGCCAGCAGCTTAGTCCGGTTTCCGGACTATGGCTACACCTTC.